A selection of T cell receptor beta chains follows, all from one sample in a study of regulatory T cells in long-lasting Graves disease. MiXCR, run by TCRdb on the multiplex PCR reads, gives a single entry per CDR3 protein. The sample lists hundreds of thousands of distinct CDR3 sequences; about 15% were seen once. Separately, the same data were catalogued under a study of T cells in Graves' hyperthyroidism and ophthalmopathy.

The sample was peripheral blood mononuclear cells (PBMCs), taken at new diagnosis, from a patient treated with antithyroid drugs. The receptors here all came from a woman in her 30s with Graves disease. CDR3s include the opening cysteine and the closing phenylalanine or tryptophan. The order of the fields is V gene, D gene, J gene, clone size, CDR3 DNA, CDR3 protein. D genes are given only for firm matches. The size field is filled for only some rows; it gives once, few, many or a size class.

TRBV19	TRBD1	TRBJ1-5	-	TGTGCCAGTAGTGCCGCCTTAGCGACAGGGGGGAGGAATCAGCCCCAGCATTTT	CASSAALATGGRNQPQHF
TRBV30	-	TRBJ2-7	-	TGTGCCTGGAGCCCGGGGGTCTACGAGCAGTACTTC	CAWSPGVYEQYF
TRBV12-3/TRBV12-4	TRBD2	TRBJ2-3	many	TGTGCCAGCAGTTTATTTACCAGCGGGAGACGTACGCAGTATTTT	CASSLFTSGRRTQYF
TRBV20-1	TRBD1	TRBJ2-3	few	TGCAGACCGGGACAGGGGACCACAGATACGCAGTATTTT	CRPGQGTTDTQYF
TRBV2	-	TRBJ2-3	-	TGTGCCAGGGGGTTTGCGGGGAGCACAGATACGCAGTATTTT	CARGFAGSTDTQYF
TRBV19	-	TRBJ1-2	many	TGTGCCAGCTCAAATCAGGGCTTTGGCTATGGCTACACCTTC	CASSNQGFGYGYTF
TRBV28	-	TRBJ2-2	few	TGTGCCAGCAGTTTAGTAAAAAAGGGGTTTTCAGGGGAGCTGTTTTTT	CASSLVKKGFSGELFF
TRBV3-1	TRBD1	TRBJ1-1	few	TGTGCCAGCAGCCTTGGACAGGGCCAGAACACTGAAGCTTTCTTT	CASSLGQGQNTEAFF
TRBV6-2/TRBV6-3	-	TRBJ2-1	many	TGTGCCAGCAGCTCGGACTACTACAATGAGCAGTTCTTC	CASSSDYYNEQFF
TRBV3-1	-	TRBJ1-3	-	TGTGCCAGCAGCCCCCCTCGGGGGCGTCAACTCTCTGGAAACACCATATATTTT	CASSPPRGRQLSGNTIYF
TRBV6-1	-	TRBJ2-7	-	TGTGCCAGCAGGAAGAGCAGCTCCTACGAGCAGTACTTC	CASRKSSSYEQYF
TRBV2	-	TRBJ1-1	many	TGTGCCAGCAGTGAAGCAGGATACCTCGAAGCTTTCTTT	CASSEAGYLEAFF
TRBV28	TRBD2	TRBJ2-1	many	TGTGCCAGCAGTTCCTCGGGGACTAGCGGTCCCTACAATGAGCAGTTCTTC	CASSSSGTSGPYNEQFF
TRBV6-1	TRBD2	TRBJ2-7	few	TGTGCCAGCACTCCAAAGGGGGGCGGGGGGCCGTCCGACGAGCAGTACTTC	CASTPKGGGGPSDEQYF
TRBV6-1	TRBD1	TRBJ2-1	once	TGTGCCAGCAGCAAGCAGGGGGTTTACAATGAGCAGTTCTTC	CASSKQGVYNEQFF
TRBV25-1	-	TRBJ2-3	-	TGTGCCAGCAGTGAATACACACACGGGCGGCATGGTGGCACAGATACGCAGTATTTT	CASSEYTHGRHGGTDTQYF
TRBV10-3	TRBD1	TRBJ2-7	many	TGTGCCATCGGGACAGTTACCTACGAGCAGTACTTC	CAIGTVTYEQYF
TRBV28	-	TRBJ1-1	many	TGTGCCAGCAGTTTATATGTGGAAGCTTTCTTT	CASSLYVEAFF
TRBV27	TRBD1	TRBJ2-3	many	TGTGCCAGCAGTTTTAGGGGGCTACAAGCGCAGTATTTT	CASSFRGLQAQYF
TRBV10-1	TRBD1	TRBJ1-5	-	TGCGCCAGCAGTGAGGGGACAGGGGGCAATCAGCCCCAGCATTTT	CASSEGTGGNQPQHF
TRBV15	TRBD2	TRBJ2-1	many	TGTGCCACCAGCGGCGGGACTAGCGGGATTCTTCCTGAGCAGTTCTTC	CATSGGTSGILPEQFF
TRBV20-1	TRBD2	TRBJ2-1	many	TGCAGTGCTAGCGGGACTAGCGGGAGGGCCTTGGTTGAGCAGTTCTTC	CSASGTSGRALVEQFF
TRBV5-1	-	TRBJ1-5	-	TGCGCCAGCAGCTTGGGAGAGGGGCCGGGTGGTCAGCCCCAGCATTTT	CASSLGEGPGGQPQHF
TRBV6-1	-	TRBJ1-2	many	TGTGCCAGCAGTGACGTTCCAACTTCCTATGGCTACACCTTC	CASSDVPTSYGYTF
TRBV30	-	TRBJ2-4	-	TGTGCCTGGGGGGAGAACATTCAGTACTTC	CAWGENIQYF
TRBV12-3/TRBV12-4	-	TRBJ2-5	few	TGTGCCAGCAGTTTGGACTCTCTGTCCCAGTACTTC	CASSLDSLSQYF
TRBV6-2/TRBV6-3	TRBD2	TRBJ2-7	-	TGTGCCAGCCTTCGGATAGCGGGCCGACTCTACGAGCAGTACTTC	CASLRIAGRLYEQYF
TRBV6-1	TRBD2	TRBJ2-7	many	TGTGCCAGCACCCCCGGGACTAGCGGACACTACGAGCAGTACTTC	CASTPGTSGHYEQYF
TRBV28	TRBD1	TRBJ2-7	many	TGTGCCAGCAACATCCAGGGGGCCTCTTACGAGCAGTACTTC	CASNIQGASYEQYF
TRBV10-2	TRBD2	TRBJ2-7	few	TGCGCCAGTCTTGGACTAGCGGCCGAGCAGTACTTC	CASLGLAAEQYF
TRBV6-2/TRBV6-3	-	TRBJ2-3	many	TGTGCCAGCAGTTATACGGTGTCCACAGATACGCAGTATTTT	CASSYTVSTDTQYF
TRBV6-1	-	TRBJ2-5	many	TGTGCCAGCAGGCCTGTGGGGGAGACCCAGTACTTC	CASRPVGETQYF
TRBV28	-	TRBJ1-4	-	TGTGCCAGCAGTTTTAGGAGGGTTAACGAAAAACCGTTTTTT	CASSFRRVNEKPFF
TRBV19	-	TRBJ2-7	-	TGTGCCAGTAGTATCGACGGACACCCCTCCTACGAGCAGTACTTC	CASSIDGHPSYEQYF
TRBV20-1	TRBD2	TRBJ2-3	many	TGCAGTGTTACCTCCCACAATCTAGCGGGACCCACAGATACGCAGTATTTT	CSVTSHNLAGPTDTQYF
TRBV19	-	TRBJ2-2	-	TGTGCCAGTAGTAGAGGGAGAAACGGGGAGCTGTTTTTT	CASSRGRNGELFF